This TCR beta chain emerged from a study of lymphopenia after photon versus proton radiotherapy. Study-level results: Under photons, naive T cells and diversity fell while effector/memory populations rose.

Notes on this clone: Its antigen is currently unknown.

Profiling relied on immunoSEQ multiplex PCR, and the TCRdb table lists in-frame clones only, not all of them. The sample contains tens of thousands of clones, more than 75% of which appear only once. V was cut by 0 bases and J by 8 bases, with 8 bases left in between. The CDR3 runs to 12 residues. Germline values: CDR1 SGHKS, CDR2 YYEKEE (reference sequence). The V and J genes are TRBV5-5 and TRBJ1-2; no clear D. Sequenced material: peripheral blood, taken from a patient treated with photon-based radiotherapy. The sequence came from a man between 40 and 49 years old with gastric cancer. CDR3 residues: CASSLDRRGYTF. In nucleotides, the CDR3 is TGTGCCAGCAGCTTGGACCGACGGGGCTACACCTTC.